This is a list of T cell receptor beta chains from one sample in a study of blood T cell repertoires in COVID-19. The assay was immunoSEQ multiplex PCR, and TCRdb's table has in-frame clones only and misses some. The repertoire holds 60,000 to 75,000 clones, with around 86% as singletons. The sequenced sample consisted of peripheral blood. These receptors were taken from a human donor in a cohort sampled during active COVID-19. CDR3s leave out the opening cysteine and the closing phenylalanine or tryptophan. Clone size is stated in some rows and not others, as once, few, many or a class when expanded.

v_call	clone_size	j_call	cdr3_aa
TRBV15	NA	TRBJ1-3	ATSPAGGPSVGNTIY
TRBV19	NA	TRBJ1-4	ASSTPWGGEKLF
TRBV18	NA	TRBJ2-3	ASSPPGRSNTDTQY
TRBV5-4	NA	TRBJ2-1	ASSSTYNEQF
TRBV6-5	NA	TRBJ2-5	AITRDRKETQY
TRBV28	once	TRBJ1-5	ASSLHRLQPQH
TRBV24-1	NA	TRBJ2-1	ATSDSSTSGSSYNEQF
TRBV5-1	NA	TRBJ1-6	ASSTGSGSSPLH
TRBV12-3/TRBV12-4	NA	TRBJ2-7	ASSGRAGVEQY
TRBV3-1/TRBV3-2	NA	TRBJ2-1	ASSQGVSNEQF
TRBV5-1	NA	TRBJ2-5	ASSLGLIDAETQY
TRBV7-9	NA	TRBJ1-6	ASSLARSAPLH
TRBV7-9	NA	TRBJ1-2	ASSPRTGSNRYGYT
TRBV7-7	once	TRBJ2-5	ASSRGRVHEESQY
TRBV5-1	once	TRBJ1-4	ASRYATNEKLF
TRBV2	NA	TRBJ2-3	ASSEAGRGTDTQY
TRBV14	NA	TRBJ1-2	ASSQSGIRVARRGYGYT
TRBV2	NA	TRBJ2-3	ASSAGTSGGLQY
TRBV6-5	NA	TRBJ1-1	ASKELNTEAF
TRBV6-5	NA	TRBJ2-7	ASRGQGVSYEQY
TRBV7-8	NA	TRBJ1-4	ASSLGEFPGEKLF
TRBV2	NA	TRBJ2-7	ASKTGTSGTYEQY
TRBV5-1	NA	TRBJ2-5	ASSPAPGDQETQY
TRBV7-9	NA	TRBJ2-5	ASSYSPGQGYLETQY
TRBV28	NA	TRBJ1-5	ASTIQGMVQPQH
TRBV6-5	NA	TRBJ2-5	ASRAELFQGTQY
TRBV18	NA	TRBJ2-3	ASSPTSGGTDTQY
TRBV5-6	NA	TRBJ2-4	ASTPRGGAYRGNIQY
TRBV19	NA	TRBJ2-5	ASSRSGSGGADETQY
TRBV5-6	NA	TRBJ2-6	ASSLTGGAVTGANVLT
TRBV25-1	NA	TRBJ2-3	ASRDRDGTDTQY
TRBV7-2	NA	TRBJ2-2	ASSYRTGPGELF
TRBV6-5	NA	TRBJ2-3	ASSWGQGRGTDTQY
TRBV6-6	NA	TRBJ1-1	ASSYEEGAEAF
TRBV5-4	NA	TRBJ1-6	ASSWPGLDSPLH
TRBV7-2	NA	TRBJ1-1	ASSHRGWQQNTEAF
TRBV7-9	once	TRBJ2-5	ASSLDRGRGETQY
TRBV3-1/TRBV3-2	few	TRBJ2-2	ASSQSGGGELF
TRBV5-1	NA	TRBJ2-2	ASSSLAAGELF
TRBV15	NA	TRBJ2-4	ATSRRGGEIGQY
TRBV5-6	NA	TRBJ2-3	ASSLVPGQHTDTQY
TRBV6-1	NA	TRBJ2-5	ASSDWGGYRDQETQY
TRBV29-1	NA	TRBJ1-6	SVGDRDGSPLH
TRBV5-4	NA	TRBJ2-6	ASSSTGTGGSAGANVLT
TRBV10-2	few	TRBJ1-5	ASSGDGRYQPQH
TRBV5-6	NA	TRBJ2-2	ASSRTSTGELF
TRBV6-5	NA	TRBJ1-6	ASVRDSNSPLH
TRBV30	NA	TRBJ2-3	AWTPVADTQY
TRBV6-1	NA	TRBJ1-4	ASSDAAGLREKLF
TRBV2	NA	TRBJ1-3	ASSDTGDGNTIY
TRBV6-5	NA	TRBJ1-6	ASRQRGSSPLH
TRBV25-1	NA	TRBJ1-5	ASSARGIQPQH